The rows below give T cell receptor beta chains drawn from one sample of a study of blood T cells in healthy people across ages. TCRdb re-called the 5' RACE reads through MiXCR, storing one row per CDR3 protein. The sample consists of about 1,800,000 distinct CDR3 sequences, roughly 27% of them appearing once. Sequenced: blood. The source is a woman aged 25 to 45 in good health. CDR3s include the opening cysteine and the closing phenylalanine or tryptophan. Each record gives: clone size, J gene, D gene, V gene, CDR3 DNA, CDR3 protein. The D gene is left open where the match is weak. Size values are once, few and many counts, or a class for expanded clones, and some rows have none.

few TRBJ2-7 TRBD2 TRBV27 TGTGCCAGCAGGACTAGCGACTCCTACGAGCAGTACTTC CASRTSDSYEQYF
few TRBJ1-2 NA TRBV28 TGTGCCAGCACAGGGACCGCGCTATATGGCTACACCTTC CASTGTALYGYTF
many TRBJ2-7 TRBD1 TRBV27 TGTGCCACCAGGGGGACAGACTCCTACGAGCAGTACTTC CATRGTDSYEQYF
NA TRBJ2-7 NA TRBV20-1 TGCAGTGCTCACCAGGAGAGCGAGCAGTACTTC CSAHQESEQYF
NA TRBJ2-7 TRBD1 TRBV10-3 TGTGCCATCAGAGCCTGGGACAGTAGCCACGAGCAGTACTTC CAIRAWDSSHEQYF
NA TRBJ2-7 TRBD2 TRBV20-1 TGCAGTGCTTCTAGTAAGCGGGGTGGCTCCTACAATGAGCAGTACTTC CSASSKRGGSYNEQYF
NA TRBJ1-2 NA TRBV11-2 TGTGCCAGCAGCCCCCAGGGGATGGGAAACTATGGCTACACCTTC CASSPQGMGNYGYTF
NA TRBJ2-3 NA TRBV4-1 TGCGCCAGCAGCCTCGGATTCTCTAGCACAGATACGCAGTATTTT CASSLGFSSTDTQYF
many TRBJ2-7 TRBD2 TRBV6-2/TRBV6-3 TGTGCCAGCACCAATGGGAGGGGCGCTTCCTACGAGCAGTACTTC CASTNGRGASYEQYF
NA TRBJ2-2 NA TRBV18 TGTGCCAGCTCGGGTCGGCGGGCCCAGAACACCGGGGAGCTGTTTTTT CASSGRRAQNTGELFF
few TRBJ1-2 NA TRBV7-2 TGTGCCAGCAGCCCGCAGGAGGGGGGCTATGGCTACACCTTC CASSPQEGGYGYTF
many TRBJ2-1 NA TRBV7-3 TGTGCCAGCAGCTTAAGCTCCCCGGGGGATACCTCCAATGAGCAGTTCTTC CASSLSSPGDTSNEQFF
many TRBJ2-5 NA TRBV5-1 TGTGCCAGCAGCCCGGGGGTGGCACAAGAGACCCAGTACTTC CASSPGVAQETQYF
many TRBJ1-2 TRBD1 TRBV25-1 TGCGCCAGCAGTAGACAGGGCTCGTATGGCTACACCTTC CASSRQGSYGYTF
NA TRBJ2-5 NA TRBV20-1 TGCAGTGCTGTCGGGACTGGCCAAGGGGAGACTCAGTACTTC CSAVGTGQGETQYF
NA TRBJ1-4 NA TRBV6-6 TGTGCCAGCAGCCTTGACGGGAGAAAAATGGTGTTTTTT CASSLDGRKMVFF
many TRBJ2-5 TRBD2 TRBV28 TGTGCCAGCAGACTAACTAGCGGAGAGACCCAGTACTTC CASRLTSGETQYF
many TRBJ2-7 TRBD1 TRBV20-1 TGCAGTGCTAGGGATTCTGGACAGGGATTTACCTACGAGCAGTACTTC CSARDSGQGFTYEQYF
NA TRBJ2-1 NA TRBV5-6 TGTGCCAGCAGCTGGATGGGAGCCCGTGGCAATGAGCAGTTCTTC CASSWMGARGNEQFF
NA TRBJ1-5 NA TRBV29-1 TGCAGCGTTGCTTTGGCGGGGGGAAGCCAGCCCCAGCATTTT CSVALAGGSQPQHF
NA TRBJ2-7 TRBD2 TRBV20-1 TGCAGTGCTACGGGACTAGCGGGAGGAGGCGAGCAGTACTTC CSATGLAGGGEQYF
once TRBJ2-3 NA TRBV11-2 TGTGCCAGCAGCCGAGTCGTGTCACCAACAGATACGCAGTATTTT CASSRVVSPTDTQYF
many TRBJ2-7 NA TRBV12-3/TRBV12-4 TGTGCCAGCAGTTTATTAGCCCACGAGCAGTACTTC CASSLLAHEQYF
NA TRBJ2-7 TRBD2 TRBV5-1 TGCGCCAGCAGCTTGGCCGGGACTAGCGGGGGTTACGAGCAGTACTTC CASSLAGTSGGYEQYF
once TRBJ2-3 NA TRBV7-3 TGTGCCAGCAGCTTAGGATCGAGCTTTGGGGCAGATACGCAGTATTTT CASSLGSSFGADTQYF
NA TRBJ2-1 TRBD2 TRBV9 TGTGCCAGCAGCGTATTAGGGAGGGAGGGGCCCAATGAGCAGTTCTTC CASSVLGREGPNEQFF
NA TRBJ2-1 NA TRBV7-9 TGTGCCAGCAGCTGGCATGGGTCCTACAATGAGCAGTTCTTC CASSWHGSYNEQFF
NA TRBJ2-7 TRBD2 TRBV5-1 TGCGCCAGCAGCGCTAGCGGGAACTCCTACGAGCAGTACTTC CASSASGNSYEQYF
many TRBJ2-1 NA TRBV12-3/TRBV12-4 TGTGCCAGCAGTAACCAGCGGAGGGACAATGAGCAGTTCTTC CASSNQRRDNEQFF
few TRBJ2-5 NA TRBV12-3/TRBV12-4 TGTGCCAGCAGTTTTGGGGCCTGGAGGGGCCAAGAGACCCAGTACTTC CASSFGAWRGQETQYF
many TRBJ1-1 NA TRBV29-1 TGCAGCGTTGATTCTCGGGGCAACCCGAACACTGAAGCTTTCTTT CSVDSRGNPNTEAFF
NA TRBJ2-4 TRBD1 TRBV29-1 TGCAGCGTTGAATCGGGACAGGGTAGGAACATTCAGTACTTC CSVESGQGRNIQYF
NA TRBJ2-1 NA TRBV14 TGTGCCTGCAGCCTCCGGGTAGCACGCAATGAGCAGTTCTTC CACSLRVARNEQFF
few TRBJ2-1 TRBD2 TRBV2 TGTGCCAGCAGTGAGACTAGCGGTTTCAACAATGAGCAGTTCTTC CASSETSGFNNEQFF
NA TRBJ1-2 NA TRBV27 TGTGCCAGCAGTTTATTGGGGGATCCTTCTATTGGCTACACCTTC CASSLLGDPSIGYTF
few TRBJ2-7 NA TRBV12-3/TRBV12-4 TGTGCCAGCAGCCAAAGCGGCCAAGGGACCTACGAGCAGTACTTC CASSQSGQGTYEQYF
once TRBJ1-1 NA TRBV20-1 TGCAGTGCCATCAGACATCTCCGGAACACTGAAGCTTTCTTT CSAIRHLRNTEAFF
few TRBJ2-1 NA TRBV24-1 TGTGCCACCAGTGATTTTAAGGATGAGCAGTTCTTC CATSDFKDEQFF
NA TRBJ2-2 NA TRBV4-3 TGCGCCAGCAGCCAAGATTGGCCCCAGCGGGCCGGGGAGCTGTTTTTT CASSQDWPQRAGELFF
few TRBJ2-7 NA TRBV29-1 TGCAGCGTTGAGGGTACCAGAGCCTACGAGCAGTACTTC CSVEGTRAYEQYF
NA TRBJ2-3 NA TRBV6-6 TGTGCCAGCAGTGACTCACATGCAGATACGCAGTATTTT CASSDSHADTQYF
NA TRBJ2-7 NA TRBV12-3/TRBV12-4 TGTGCCAGCAGCAGCCTGACCCTCCACGAGCAGTACTTC CASSSLTLHEQYF
NA TRBJ1-6 TRBD1 TRBV5-1 TGCGCCAGCAGCTTAACGACAGGGTACAGTAATTCACCCCTCCACTTT CASSLTTGYSNSPLHF
NA TRBJ1-6 NA TRBV5-1 TGCGCCAGCAGCACAGAGGGGGGGGGGCCCTCCTATAATTCACCCCTCCACTTT CASSTEGGGPSYNSPLHF
many TRBJ2-7 TRBD2 TRBV20-1 TGCAGTGCTCGACTTGCGGGGGGAGCCCAAGCCTACGAGCAGTACTTC CSARLAGGAQAYEQYF
few TRBJ1-2 NA TRBV7-9 TGTGCCAGCAGCCCACATTCAACAGGGAATAATGGCTACACCTTC CASSPHSTGNNGYTF
NA TRBJ2-7 TRBD2 TRBV6-5 TGTGCCAGCAGTACTTTAGCGGGCACTTACGAGCAGTACTTC CASSTLAGTYEQYF
few TRBJ2-1 TRBD2 TRBV12-3/TRBV12-4 TGTGCCAGCAGTCCTTCGTGGGAGGGCCCTTACAATGAGCAGTTCTTC CASSPSWEGPYNEQFF